Sequencing of this T cell receptor (beta chain) was carried out in a study of low-dose radiotherapy and immunotherapy resistance in tumors. Study overall: Cohort 1 was given 0.5 Gy per fraction every 2 weeks, for 6.5 Gy total.

Time point reported: before trial treatment. Along with nivolumab and ipilimumab, donors received aspirin, low-dose cyclophosphamide and low-dose radiotherapy. The CDR3 runs to 16 residues. TRAV- and TRBV-specific primers were used for first-strand cDNA, which covered alpha and beta chains. TCRs were amplified for roughly 20 PCR cycles with a constant-region primer and V-primer adapter. MiXCR, run by TCRdb on the reads, gives a single entry per CDR3 protein. There are some 88,000 distinct CDR3 sequences in the sample; just under 9.5% occur only once, and around 1% lies in the top ten. The table lists this clonotype with many counts.

The sequences come from PBMCs, collected before treatment. V usage is TRBV21-1 and J usage is TRBJ1-3; the D call TRBD1 from the table was never checked on the DNA. TRBV21-1 is given as a pseudogene. This TCR was recovered from a male donor with prostate cancer. The DNA for the CDR3 is TGTGCCAGCAGCAAACCGGACAGGAAGACTGGAAACACCATATATTTT. It encodes CASSKPDRKTGNTIYF.